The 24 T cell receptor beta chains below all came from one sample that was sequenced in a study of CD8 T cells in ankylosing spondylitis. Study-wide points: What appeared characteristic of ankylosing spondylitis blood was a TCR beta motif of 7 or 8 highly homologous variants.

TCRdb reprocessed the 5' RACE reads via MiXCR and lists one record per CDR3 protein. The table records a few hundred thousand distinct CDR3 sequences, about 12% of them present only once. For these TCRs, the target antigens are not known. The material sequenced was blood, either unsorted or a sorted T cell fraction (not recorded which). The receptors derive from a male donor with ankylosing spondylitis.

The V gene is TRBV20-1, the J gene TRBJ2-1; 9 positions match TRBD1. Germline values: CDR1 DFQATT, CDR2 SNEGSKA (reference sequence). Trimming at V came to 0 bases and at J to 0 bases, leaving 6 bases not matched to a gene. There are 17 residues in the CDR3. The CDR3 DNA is TGCAGTGCTAGAGACGAGACAGGGGGTAGCTCCTACAATGAGCAGTTCTTC. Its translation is CSARDETGGSSYNEQFF.

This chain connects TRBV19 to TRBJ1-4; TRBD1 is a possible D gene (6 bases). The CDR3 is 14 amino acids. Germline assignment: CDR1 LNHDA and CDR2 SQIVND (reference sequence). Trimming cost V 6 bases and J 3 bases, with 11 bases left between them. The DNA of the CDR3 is TGTGCCAGTAGGACAGGTTCCTCTAATGAAAAACTGTTTTTT. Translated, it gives CASRTGSSNEKLFF.

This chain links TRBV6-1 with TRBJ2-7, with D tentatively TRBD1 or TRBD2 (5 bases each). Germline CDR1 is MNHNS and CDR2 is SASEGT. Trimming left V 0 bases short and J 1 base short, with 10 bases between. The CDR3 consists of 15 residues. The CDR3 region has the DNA TGTGCCAGCAGTGAAGCTCTGTGGGGGTCCTACGAGCAGTACGTC. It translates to CASSEALWGSYEQYV.

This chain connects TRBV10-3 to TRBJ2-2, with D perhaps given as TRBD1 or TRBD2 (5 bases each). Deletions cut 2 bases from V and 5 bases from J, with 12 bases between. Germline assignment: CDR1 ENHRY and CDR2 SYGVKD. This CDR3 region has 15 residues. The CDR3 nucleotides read TGTGCCATCAGTGAGGTGTCGGGGCCGACCGGGGAGCTGTTTTTT. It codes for CAISEVSGPTGELFF.

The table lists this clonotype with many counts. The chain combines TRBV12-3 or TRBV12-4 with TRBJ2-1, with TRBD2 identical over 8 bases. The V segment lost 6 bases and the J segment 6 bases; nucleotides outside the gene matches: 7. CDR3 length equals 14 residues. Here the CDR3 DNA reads TGTGCCAGCAGCCGAGCGGGAGTAGGCAATGAGCAGTTCTTC. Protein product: CASSRAGVGNEQFF.

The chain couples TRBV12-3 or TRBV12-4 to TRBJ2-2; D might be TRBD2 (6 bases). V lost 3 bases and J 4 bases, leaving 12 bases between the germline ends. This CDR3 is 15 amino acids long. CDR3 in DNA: TGTGCCAGCAGTTTGGTAGCGGAGGCCACCGGGGAGCTGTTTTTT. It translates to CASSLVAEATGELFF.

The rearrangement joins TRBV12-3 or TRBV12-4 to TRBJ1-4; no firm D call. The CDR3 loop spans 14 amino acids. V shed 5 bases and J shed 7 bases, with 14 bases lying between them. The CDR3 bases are TGTGCCAGCAGTCAAGGAGATTTCGGTGAAAAACTGTTTTTT. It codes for CASSQGDFGEKLFF.

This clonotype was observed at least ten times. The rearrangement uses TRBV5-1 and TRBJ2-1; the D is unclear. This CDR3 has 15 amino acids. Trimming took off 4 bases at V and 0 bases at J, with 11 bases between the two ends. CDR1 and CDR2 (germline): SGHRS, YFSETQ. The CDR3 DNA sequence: TGCGCCAGCAGCGGATCGGCGAGCTCCTACAATGAGCAGTTCTTC. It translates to CASSGSASSYNEQFF.

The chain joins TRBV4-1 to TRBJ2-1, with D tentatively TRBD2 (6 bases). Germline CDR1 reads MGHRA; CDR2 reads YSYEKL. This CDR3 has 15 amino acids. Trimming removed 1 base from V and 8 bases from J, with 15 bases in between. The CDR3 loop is CASSQVKSGEDEQFF. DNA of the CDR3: TGCGCCAGCAGCCAAGTAAAATCTGGGGAGGATGAGCAGTTCTTC.

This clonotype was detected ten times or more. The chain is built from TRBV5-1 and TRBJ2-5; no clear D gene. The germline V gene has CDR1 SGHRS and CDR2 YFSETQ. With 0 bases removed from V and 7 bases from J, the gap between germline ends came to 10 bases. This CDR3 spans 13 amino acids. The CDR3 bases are TGCGCCAGCAGCTTGGCGTTAGATGGGACCCAGTACTTC. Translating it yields CASSLALDGTQYF.

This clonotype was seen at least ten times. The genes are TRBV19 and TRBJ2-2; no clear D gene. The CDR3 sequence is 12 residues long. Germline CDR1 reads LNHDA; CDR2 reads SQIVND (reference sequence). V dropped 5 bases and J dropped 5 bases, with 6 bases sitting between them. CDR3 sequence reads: CASSERTGELFF. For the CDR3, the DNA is TGTGCCAGTAGTGAAAGGACCGGGGAGCTGTTTTTT.

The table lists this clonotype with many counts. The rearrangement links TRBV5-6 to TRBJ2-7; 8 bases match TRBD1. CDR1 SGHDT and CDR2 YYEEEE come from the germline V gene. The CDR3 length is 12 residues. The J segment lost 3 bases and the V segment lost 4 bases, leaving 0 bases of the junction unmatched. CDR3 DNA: TGTGCCAGCAGCACAGGGGGCTACGAGCAGTACTTC. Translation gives CASSTGGYEQYF.

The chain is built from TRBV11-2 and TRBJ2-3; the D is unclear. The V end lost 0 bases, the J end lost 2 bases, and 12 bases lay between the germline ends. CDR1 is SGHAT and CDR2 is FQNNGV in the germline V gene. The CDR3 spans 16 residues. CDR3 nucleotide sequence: TGTGCCAGCAGCTTAGAGAGACCGCCTGTCACAGATACGCAGTATTTT. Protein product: CASSLERPPVTDTQYF.

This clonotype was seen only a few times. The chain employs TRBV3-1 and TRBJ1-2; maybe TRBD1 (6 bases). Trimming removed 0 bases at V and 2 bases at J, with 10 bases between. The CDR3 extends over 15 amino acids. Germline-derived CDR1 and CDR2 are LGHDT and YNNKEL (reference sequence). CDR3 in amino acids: CASSQEGTINYGYTF. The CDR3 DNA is TGTGCCAGCAGCCAAGAGGGGACAATAAACTATGGCTACACCTTC.

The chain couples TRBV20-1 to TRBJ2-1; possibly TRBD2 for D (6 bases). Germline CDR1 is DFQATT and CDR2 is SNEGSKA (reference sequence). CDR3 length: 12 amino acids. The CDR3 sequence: CGGNLPYNEQFF. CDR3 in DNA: TGCGGGGGGAATCTCCCCTACAATGAGCAGTTCTTC.

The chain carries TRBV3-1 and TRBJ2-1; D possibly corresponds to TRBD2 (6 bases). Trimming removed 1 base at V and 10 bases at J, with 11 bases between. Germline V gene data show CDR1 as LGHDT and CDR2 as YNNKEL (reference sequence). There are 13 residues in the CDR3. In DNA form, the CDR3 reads TGTGCCAGCAGCCAAGGCGCGGGGATCGAGCAGTTCTTC. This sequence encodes CASSQGAGIEQFF.

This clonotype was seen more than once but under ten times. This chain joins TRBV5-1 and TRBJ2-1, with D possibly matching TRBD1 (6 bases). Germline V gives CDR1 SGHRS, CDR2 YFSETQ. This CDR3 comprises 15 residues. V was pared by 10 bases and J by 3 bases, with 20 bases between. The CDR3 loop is CAPGLGAPFYNEQFF. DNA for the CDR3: TGCGCCCCAGGGTTGGGGGCTCCTTTCTACAATGAGCAGTTCTTC.

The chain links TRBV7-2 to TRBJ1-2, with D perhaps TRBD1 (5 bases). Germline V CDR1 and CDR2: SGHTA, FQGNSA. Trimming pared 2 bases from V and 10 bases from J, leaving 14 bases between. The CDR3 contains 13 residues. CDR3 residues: CASSLRQGLDYTF. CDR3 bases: TGTGCCAGCAGCTTACGGCAGGGATTGGACTACACCTTC.

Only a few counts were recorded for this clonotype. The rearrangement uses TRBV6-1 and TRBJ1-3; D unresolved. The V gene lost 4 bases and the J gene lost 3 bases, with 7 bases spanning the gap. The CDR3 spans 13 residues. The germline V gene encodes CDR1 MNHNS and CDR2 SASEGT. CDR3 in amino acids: CASSVQDGNTIYF. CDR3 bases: TGTGCCAGCAGTGTTCAGGATGGAAACACCATATATTTT.

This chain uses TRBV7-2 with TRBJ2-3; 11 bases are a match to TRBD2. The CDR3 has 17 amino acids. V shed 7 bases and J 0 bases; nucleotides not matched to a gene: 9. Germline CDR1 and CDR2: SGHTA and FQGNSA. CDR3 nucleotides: TGTGCCAGCACCGGGACTAGCGGCTCCATTAGCACAGATACGCAGTATTTT. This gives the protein CASTGTSGSISTDTQYF.

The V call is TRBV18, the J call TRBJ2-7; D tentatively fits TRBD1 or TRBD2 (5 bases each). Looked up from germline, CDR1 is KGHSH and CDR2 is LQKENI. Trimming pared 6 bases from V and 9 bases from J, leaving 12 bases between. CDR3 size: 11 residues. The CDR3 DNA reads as TGTGCCAGCTCCATGGGGGACGGGCAGTACGTC. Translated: CASSMGDGQYV.

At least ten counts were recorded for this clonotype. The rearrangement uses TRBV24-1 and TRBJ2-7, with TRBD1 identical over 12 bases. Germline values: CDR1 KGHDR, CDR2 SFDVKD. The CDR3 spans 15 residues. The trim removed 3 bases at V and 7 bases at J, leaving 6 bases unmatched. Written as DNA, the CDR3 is TGTGCCACCAGTGATCGGGACAGGGGGCGCGATGAGCAGTACTTC. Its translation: CATSDRDRGRDEQYF.

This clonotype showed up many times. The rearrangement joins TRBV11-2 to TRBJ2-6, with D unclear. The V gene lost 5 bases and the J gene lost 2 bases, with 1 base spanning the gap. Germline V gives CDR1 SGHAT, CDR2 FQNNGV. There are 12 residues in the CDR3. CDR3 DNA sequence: TGTGCCAGCAGCCCTGGGGCCAACGTCCTGACTTTC. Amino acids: CASSPGANVLTF.

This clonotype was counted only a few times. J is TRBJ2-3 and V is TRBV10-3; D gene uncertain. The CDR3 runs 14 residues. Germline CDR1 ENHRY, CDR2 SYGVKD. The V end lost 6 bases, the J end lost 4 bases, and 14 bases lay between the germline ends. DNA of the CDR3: TGTGCCATCAGGGAATCTGGACCCGCAGATACGCAGTATTTT. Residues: CAIRESGPADTQYF.